The clone carrying this T cell receptor (beta chain) has just a few counts. This CDR3 comprises 16 residues. CDR1 is KGHDR and CDR2 is SFDVKD in the germline V gene. V shed 3 bases and J shed 8 bases, with 18 bases lying between them. These data are taken from a study of T cells in Graves' hyperthyroidism and ophthalmopathy. From RNA transcripts, TCR beta CDR3 regions were amplified. First-round RT-PCR of the TCR CDR3 relied on the HTBI primer set. Each CDR3 protein gets one entry after TCRdb re-called the multiplex PCR reads with MiXCR. The data hold around 540,000 distinct CDR3 sequences, with approximately 16% observed a single time.

The chain carries TRBV24-1 and TRBJ2-2, with D maybe TRBD1 (6 bases). The sequencing input was blood. The TCR sequence derives from a woman in her twenties or thirties with Graves' ophthalmopathy. The CDR3 region is CATSDHRDISIGELFF. The DNA for the CDR3 is TGTGCCACCAGTGATCACCGGGACATAAGTATAGGGGAGCTGTTTTTT.